Shown below are 12 T cell receptor beta chains from a single sample sequenced in a study of blood T cell repertoires in COVID-19. Libraries were prepared by immunoSEQ multiplex PCR; TCRdb keeps only in-frame clonotypes and omits some of them. The sample shows roughly 120,000 clones, around nine tenths of them seen only once. Specimen: peripheral blood. The receptors here all came from a man aged 50-60 years with COVID-19, enrolled during active disease.

The chain joins TRBV29-1 to TRBJ2-2, with no clear D. Per germline, CDR1 SQVTM and CDR2 ANQGSEA. V was pared by 2 bases and J by 1 base, with 8 bases between. This CDR3 region has 14 residues. The CDR3 here is CSVEQNLNTGELFF. The CDR3 region has the DNA TGCAGCGTTGAACAGAATTTGAACACCGGGGAGCTGTTTTTT.

V and J are TRBV19 and TRBJ2-3; no firm D call. This CDR3 region has 15 residues. The germline CDR1 and CDR2 sequences are LNHDA and SQIVND (reference sequence). Trimming took off 3 bases at V and 0 bases at J, with 10 bases between the two ends. The CDR3 protein is CASSIILTSTDTQYF. As DNA, the CDR3 is TGTGCCAGTAGTATTATTCTTACTAGCACAGATACGCAGTATTTT.

This chain connects TRBV28 to TRBJ1-6, with TRBD1 matching over 10 bases. J was trimmed by 8 bases and V by 6 bases; bases with no gene match: 4. The CDR3 loop spans 14 amino acids. CDR1 MDHEN and CDR2 SYDVKM come from the germline V gene. DNA for the CDR3: TGTGCCAGCAGGGGACAGGGGATTTATTCACCCCTCCACTTT. Its protein is CASRGQGIYSPLHF.

The V call is TRBV5-6, the J call TRBJ2-7; TRBD1 matches at 7 bases. The CDR3 totals 14 residues. CDR1 SGHDT and CDR2 YYEEEE come from the germline V gene. Trimming cost V 4 bases and J 6 bases; bases outside gene matches: 10. The CDR3 region is CASSLFGSGGEQYF. For the CDR3, the DNA is TGTGCCAGCAGCCTTTTCGGATCAGGGGGCGAGCAGTACTTC.

The chain employs TRBV29-1 and TRBJ2-1, with D perhaps matching TRBD2 (6 bases). Trimming stripped 3 bases from V and 0 bases from J, with 12 bases between. The V gene's germline CDR1 is SQVTM and CDR2 ANQGSEA. The CDR3 sequence is 15 residues long. CDR3 amino acids: CSVDVRGASYNEQFF. Written as DNA, the CDR3 is TGCAGCGTTGATGTTCGCGGGGCCTCCTACAATGAGCAGTTCTTC.

This clone was seen a handful of times. The gene calls are TRBV19 and TRBJ2-5; 8 bases match TRBD1. Germline assignment: CDR1 LNHDA and CDR2 SQIVND (reference sequence). The ends lost 7 bases at V and 0 bases at J; junction bases unmatched: 4. This CDR3 spans 14 amino acids. CDR3 residues: CASTGTGNQETQYF. The CDR3 region has the DNA TGTGCCAGTACCGGGACAGGCAACCAAGAGACCCAGTACTTC.

This rearrangement joins TRBV29-1 to TRBJ2-6; TRBD1 might be the D (5 bases). V was pared by 2 bases and J by 1 base, with 12 bases between. This CDR3 has 16 residues. CDR1 and CDR2 from the germline V gene are SQVTM and ANQGSEA. The CDR3 here is CSVEFRAGSGANVLTF. The CDR3 DNA reads as TGCAGCGTTGAATTCAGGGCAGGGTCTGGGGCCAACGTCCTGACTTTC.

The chain carries TRBV28 and TRBJ1-2; possible D gene TRBD1, 5 bases. CDR3 length: 14 amino acids. V was trimmed by 7 bases and J by 3 bases, leaving 15 bases between them. The germline V gene has CDR1 MDHEN and CDR2 SYDVKM. Here the CDR3 DNA reads TGTGCCAGCACCCTCGGAACAGGAGACTATGGCTACACCTTC. Its protein product is CASTLGTGDYGYTF.

As for this clone: Germline and junction disagree at one end, which may indicate a read error. The chain recombines TRBV7-7 with TRBJ2-2, with a tentative D call TRBD1 (5 bases). CDR3 length: 17 residues. The germline V gene encodes CDR1 SSHAT and CDR2 FNYEAQ (reference sequence). The CDR3 sequence is CASSLHGNTGNTGELFF. The CDR3 DNA is TGTGCTAGCAGCTTACACGGTAACACAGGGAACACCGGGGAGCTGTTTTTT.

The genes are TRBV28 and TRBJ1-3; 7 bases match TRBD1. The CDR3 extends over 13 amino acids. Germline loops: CDR1 MDHEN, CDR2 SYDVKM. The CDR3: CVSGTDSGNTIYF. The CDR3 DNA is TGTGTTTCCGGGACAGACTCTGGAAACACCATATATTTT.

This clone was seen a single time. The gene calls are TRBV6-2 or TRBV6-3 and TRBJ2-2, with D tentatively TRBD2 (5 bases). The germline V and J ends were trimmed by 0 bases and 7 bases, with 6 bases remaining between them. Germline V gene sequence: CDR1 MNHEY, CDR2 SVGEGT. This CDR3 has 13 amino acids. The CDR3 DNA reads TGTGCCAGCAGTTACTCGGCGGGCGGGGAGCTGTTTTTT. This sequence encodes CASSYSAGGELFF.

The chain couples TRBV7-9 to TRBJ2-3; 7 positions match TRBD2. Germline V gene lookup returns CDR1 SEHNR and CDR2 FQNEAQ (reference sequence). The CDR3 is 16 amino acids. V trimming: 2 bases; J trimming: 0 bases; junction bases outside the gene matches: 5. The CDR3 coding sequence is TGTGCCAGCAGCTTAAGGCTAGCGGCTAGCACAGATACGCAGTATTTT. It codes for CASSLRLAASTDTQYF.